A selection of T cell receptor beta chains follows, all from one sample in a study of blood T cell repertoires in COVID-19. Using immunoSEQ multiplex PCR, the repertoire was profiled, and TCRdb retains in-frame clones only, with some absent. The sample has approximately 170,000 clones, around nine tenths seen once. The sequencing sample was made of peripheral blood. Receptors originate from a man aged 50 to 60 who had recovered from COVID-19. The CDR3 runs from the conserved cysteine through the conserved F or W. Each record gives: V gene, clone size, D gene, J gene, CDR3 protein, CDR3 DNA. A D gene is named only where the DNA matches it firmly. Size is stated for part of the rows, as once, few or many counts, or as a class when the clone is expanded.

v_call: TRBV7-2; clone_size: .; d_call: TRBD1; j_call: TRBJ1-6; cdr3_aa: CASSLGQGTLSPLHF; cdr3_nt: TGTGCCAGCAGCCTTGGACAGGGAACACTTTCACCCCTCCACTTT
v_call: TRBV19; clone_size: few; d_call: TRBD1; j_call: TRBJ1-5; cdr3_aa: CASSTGQGWQPQHF; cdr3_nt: TGTGCCAGTAGTACTGGACAGGGGTGGCAGCCCCAGCATTTT
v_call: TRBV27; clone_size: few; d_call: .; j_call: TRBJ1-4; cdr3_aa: CASSFSGMNEKLFF; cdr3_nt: TGTGCCAGCAGTTTTTCCGGGATGAATGAAAAACTGTTTTTT
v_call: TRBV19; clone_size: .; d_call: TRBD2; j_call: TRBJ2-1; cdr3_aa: CASSGSLAAYNEQFF; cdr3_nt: TGTGCCAGTAGCGGATCACTAGCGGCCTACAATGAGCAGTTCTTC
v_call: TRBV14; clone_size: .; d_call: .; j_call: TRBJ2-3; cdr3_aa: CASSQDLSVNTQYF; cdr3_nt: TGTGCCAGCAGCCAAGATCTTAGCGTGAATACGCAGTATTTT
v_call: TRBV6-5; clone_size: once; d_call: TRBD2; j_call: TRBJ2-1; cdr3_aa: CASSYELASGGNEQFF; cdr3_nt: TGTGCCAGCAGTTACGAACTAGCCTCGGGGGGGAATGAGCAGTTCTTC
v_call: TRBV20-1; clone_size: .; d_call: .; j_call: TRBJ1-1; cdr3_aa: CSVRGEGEAFF; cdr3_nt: TGCAGTGTCAGAGGGGAGGGAGAAGCTTTCTTT
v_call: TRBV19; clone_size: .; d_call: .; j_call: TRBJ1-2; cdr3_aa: CASSAVGAYGYTF; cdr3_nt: TGTGCCAGTTCTGCAGTGGGGGCCTATGGCTACACCTTC
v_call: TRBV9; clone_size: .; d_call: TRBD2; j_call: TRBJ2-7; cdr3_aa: CASSPLGRAVSYEQYF; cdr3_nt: TGTGCCAGCAGCCCCCTGGGGAGGGCGGTTTCCTACGAGCAGTACTTC
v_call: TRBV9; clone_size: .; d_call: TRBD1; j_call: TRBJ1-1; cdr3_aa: CASSASSGQGTGGTEAFF; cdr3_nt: TGTGCCAGCAGCGCCAGCTCGGGACAGGGCACGGGTGGGACTGAAGCTTTCTTT
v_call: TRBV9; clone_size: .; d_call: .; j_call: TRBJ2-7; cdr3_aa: CASSVAAVSSYEQYF; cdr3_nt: TGTGCCAGCAGCGTAGCGGCGGTGAGCTCCTACGAGCAGTACTTC
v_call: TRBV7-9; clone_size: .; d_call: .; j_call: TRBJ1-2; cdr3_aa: CASSARQGNYGYTF; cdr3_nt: TGTGCCAGCAGCGCCCGGCAGGGAAACTATGGCTACACCTTC
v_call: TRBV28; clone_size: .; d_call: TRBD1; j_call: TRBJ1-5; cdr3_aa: CASNMGQGGQPQHF; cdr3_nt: TGTGCCAGCAATATGGGACAGGGAGGTCAGCCCCAGCATTTT
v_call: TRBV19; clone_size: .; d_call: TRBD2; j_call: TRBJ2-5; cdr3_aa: CASSLAGGFQETQYF; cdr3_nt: TGTGCCAGTAGTTTGGCGGGGGGGTTTCAAGAGACCCAGTACTTC
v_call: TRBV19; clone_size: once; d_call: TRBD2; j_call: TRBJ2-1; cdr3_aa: CASSIGTVRGVRQFF; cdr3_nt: TGTGCCAGTAGTATAGGAACCGTGCGGGGGGTGCGGCAGTTCTTC
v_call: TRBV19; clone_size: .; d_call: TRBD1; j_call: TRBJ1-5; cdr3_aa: CASSVQGLGASQPQHF; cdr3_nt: TGTGCCAGTAGTGTACAGGGGCTGGGGGCGAGCCAGCCCCAGCATTTT
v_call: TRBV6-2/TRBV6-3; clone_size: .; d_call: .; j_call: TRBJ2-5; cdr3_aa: CASSYSLVRETQYF; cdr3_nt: TGTGCCAGCAGTTACTCACTAGTCCGAGAGACCCAGTACTTC
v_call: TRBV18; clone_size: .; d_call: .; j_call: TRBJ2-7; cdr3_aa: CASSPLPEGTYEQYF; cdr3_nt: TGTGCCAGCTCACCCCTCCCCGAGGGCACCTACGAGCAGTACTTC
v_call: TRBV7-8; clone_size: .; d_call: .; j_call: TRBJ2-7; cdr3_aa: CASSKGSGVTEQYF; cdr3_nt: TGTGCCAGCAGCAAGGGATCGGGGGTGACCGAGCAGTACTTC
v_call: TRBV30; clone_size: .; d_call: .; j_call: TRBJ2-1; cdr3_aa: CAWSVAFNEQFF; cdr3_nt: TGTGCCTGGAGTGTGGCCTTCAATGAGCAGTTCTTC
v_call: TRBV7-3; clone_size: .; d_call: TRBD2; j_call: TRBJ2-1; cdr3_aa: CASSPSGRSSYNEQFF; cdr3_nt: TGTGCCAGCAGCCCGAGCGGGAGAAGCTCCTACAATGAGCAGTTCTTC
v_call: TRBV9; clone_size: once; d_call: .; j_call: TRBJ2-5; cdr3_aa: CASSVVGSEGETQYF; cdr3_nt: TGTGCCAGCAGCGTAGTCGGGAGCGAAGGGGAGACCCAGTACTTC
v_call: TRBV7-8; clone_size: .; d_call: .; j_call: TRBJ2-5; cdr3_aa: CASSFPWGRETQYF; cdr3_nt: TGTGCCAGCAGCTTCCCTTGGGGCCGGGAGACCCAGTACTTC
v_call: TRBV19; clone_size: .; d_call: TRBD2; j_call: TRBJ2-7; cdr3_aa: CASSMESRLAGESYEQYF; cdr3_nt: TGTGCCAGTAGTATGGAGTCTAGACTAGCGGGAGAATCCTACGAGCAGTACTTC
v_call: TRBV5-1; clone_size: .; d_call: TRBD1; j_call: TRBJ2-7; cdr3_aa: CASASGQGNEQYF; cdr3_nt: TGCGCCAGTGCCTCCGGACAGGGGAACGAGCAGTACTTC
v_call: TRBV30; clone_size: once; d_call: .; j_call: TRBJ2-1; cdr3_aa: CAWSVVAREQFF; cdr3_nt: TGTGCCTGGAGTGTAGTCGCGAGAGAGCAGTTCTTC
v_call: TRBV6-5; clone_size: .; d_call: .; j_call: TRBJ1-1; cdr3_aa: CASSPTGFPEAFF; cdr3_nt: TGTGCCAGCAGTCCTACAGGGTTCCCTGAAGCTTTCTTT
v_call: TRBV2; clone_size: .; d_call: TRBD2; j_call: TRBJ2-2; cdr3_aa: CASSEEASGIGTGELFF; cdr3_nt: TGTGCCAGCAGTGAAGAGGCTAGCGGGATTGGCACCGGGGAGCTGTTTTTT
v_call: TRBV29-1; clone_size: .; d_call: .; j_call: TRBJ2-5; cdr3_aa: CSVDGGQTQYF; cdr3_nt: TGCAGCGTTGACGGGGGGCAGACCCAGTACTTC
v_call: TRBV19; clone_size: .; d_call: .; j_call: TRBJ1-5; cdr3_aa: CASSSSGGNQPQHF; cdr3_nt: TGTGCCAGTAGTTCCTCAGGGGGCAATCAGCCCCAGCATTTT
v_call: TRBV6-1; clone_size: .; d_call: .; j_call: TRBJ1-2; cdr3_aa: CASSDNGRGYTF; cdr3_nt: TGTGCCAGCAGTGACAATGGGCGAGGCTACACCTTC
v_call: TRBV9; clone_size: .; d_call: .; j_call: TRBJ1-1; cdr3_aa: CASSRTGGTEAFF; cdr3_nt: TGTGCCAGCAGCCGGACGGGGGGCACTGAAGCTTTCTTT
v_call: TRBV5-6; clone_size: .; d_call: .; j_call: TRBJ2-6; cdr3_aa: CASSLIQEFGGANVLTF; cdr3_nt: TGTGCCAGCAGCTTGATTCAAGAGTTTGGTGGGGCCAACGTCCTGACTTTC